The subject of this entry is one T cell receptor beta chain. Its antigen is currently unknown. Via MiXCR, TCRdb re-called the reads, giving one row per CDR3 protein. This sample has 750,000 to 900,000 distinct CDR3 sequences, with almost 30% found just once. Germline V lookup: CDR1 SGHVS, CDR2 FNYEAQ. With V trimmed by 7 bases and J by 5 bases, 8 bases remained unmatched. This CDR3 region has 15 residues. This record comes from a study of T cell repertoires in cytomegalovirus infection. The sequence was collected from a human donor in good health (CMV status not recorded). Some clones in this sample may be carry-over from other donors' samples. J is TRBJ2-1 and V is TRBV7-6; 10 bases agree with TRBD2. The specimen was cultured CD8+ T cells from PBMCs, collected from culture after CMV antigen stimulation. This chain's CDR3 is CASTYSGGINNEQFF. Here the CDR3 DNA reads TGTGCCAGCACCTATAGCGGGGGGATCAACAATGAGCAGTTCTTC.